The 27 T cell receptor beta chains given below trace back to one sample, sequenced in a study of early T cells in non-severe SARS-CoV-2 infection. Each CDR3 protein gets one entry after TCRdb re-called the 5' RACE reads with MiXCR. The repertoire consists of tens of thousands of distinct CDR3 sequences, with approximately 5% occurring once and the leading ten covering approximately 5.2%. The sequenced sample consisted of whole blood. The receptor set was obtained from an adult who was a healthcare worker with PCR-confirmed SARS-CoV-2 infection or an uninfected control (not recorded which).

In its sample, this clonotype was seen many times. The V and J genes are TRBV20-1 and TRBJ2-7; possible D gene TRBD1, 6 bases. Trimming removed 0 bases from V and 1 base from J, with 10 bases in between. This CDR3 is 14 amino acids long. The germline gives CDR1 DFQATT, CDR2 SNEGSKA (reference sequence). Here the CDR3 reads CSARDLRGSYEQYF. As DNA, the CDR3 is TGCAGTGCTAGAGATCTCAGGGGTTCCTACGAGCAGTACTTC.

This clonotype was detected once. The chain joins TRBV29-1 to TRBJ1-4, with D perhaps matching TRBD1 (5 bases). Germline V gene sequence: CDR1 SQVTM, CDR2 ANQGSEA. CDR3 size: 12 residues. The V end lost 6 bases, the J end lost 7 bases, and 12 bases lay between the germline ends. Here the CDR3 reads CSVRWGREKLFF. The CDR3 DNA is TGCAGCGTGCGTTGGGGCCGTGAAAAACTGTTTTTT.

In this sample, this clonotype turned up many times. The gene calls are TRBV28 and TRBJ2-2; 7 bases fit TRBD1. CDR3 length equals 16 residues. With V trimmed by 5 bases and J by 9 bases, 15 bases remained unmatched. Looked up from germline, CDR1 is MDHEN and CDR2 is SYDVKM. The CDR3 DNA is TGTGCCAGCAGTCCCGCCCCCGGGACAGACCGGAGGGAGCTGTTTTTT. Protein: CASSPAPGTDRRELFF.

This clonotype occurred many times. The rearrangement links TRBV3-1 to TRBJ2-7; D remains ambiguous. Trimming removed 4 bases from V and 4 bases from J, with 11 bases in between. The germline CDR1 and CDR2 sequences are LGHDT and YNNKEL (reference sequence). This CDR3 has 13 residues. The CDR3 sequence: CASSRANGYEQYF. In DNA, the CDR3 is TGTGCCAGCAGCCGAGCGAATGGGTACGAGCAGTACTTC.

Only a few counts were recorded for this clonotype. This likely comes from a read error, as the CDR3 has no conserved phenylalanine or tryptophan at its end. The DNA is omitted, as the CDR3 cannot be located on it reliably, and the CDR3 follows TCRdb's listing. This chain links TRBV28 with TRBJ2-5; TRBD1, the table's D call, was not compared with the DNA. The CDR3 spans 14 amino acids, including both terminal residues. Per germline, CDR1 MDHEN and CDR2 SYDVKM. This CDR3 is CASSFARAPIHTLG.

The CDR3 DNA reads as TGTGCCAGCAGCCAAAAGGGACAGGGGAACACTGAAGCTTTCTTT. This translates into CASSQKGQGNTEAFF. The chain couples TRBV7-9 to TRBJ1-1; 9 nucleotides line up with TRBD1. CDR1 is SEHNR and CDR2 is FQNEAQ in the germline V gene (reference sequence). Unmatched junction bases numbered 5, after V lost 5 bases and J lost 1 base. This CDR3 is built from 15 residues.

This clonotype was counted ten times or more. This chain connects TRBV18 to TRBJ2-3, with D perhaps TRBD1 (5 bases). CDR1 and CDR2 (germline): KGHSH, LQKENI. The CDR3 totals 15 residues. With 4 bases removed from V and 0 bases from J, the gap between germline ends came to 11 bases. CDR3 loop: CASSRATASTDTQYF. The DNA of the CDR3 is TGTGCCAGCTCACGGGCGACAGCTAGCACAGATACGCAGTATTTT. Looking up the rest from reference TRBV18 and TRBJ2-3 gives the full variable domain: NAGVMQNPRHLVRRRGQEARLRCSPMKGHSHVYWYRQLPEEGLKFMVYLQKENIIDESGMPKERFSAEFPKEGPSILRIQQVVRGDSAAYFCASSRATASTDTQYFGPGTRLTVL.

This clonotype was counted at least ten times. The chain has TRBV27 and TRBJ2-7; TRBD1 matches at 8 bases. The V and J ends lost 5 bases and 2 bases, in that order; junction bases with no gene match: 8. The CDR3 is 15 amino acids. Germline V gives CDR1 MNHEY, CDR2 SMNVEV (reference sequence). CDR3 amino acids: CASSESRTGPYEQYF. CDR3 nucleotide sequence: TGTGCCAGCAGTGAAAGTCGGACAGGGCCCTACGAGCAGTACTTC.

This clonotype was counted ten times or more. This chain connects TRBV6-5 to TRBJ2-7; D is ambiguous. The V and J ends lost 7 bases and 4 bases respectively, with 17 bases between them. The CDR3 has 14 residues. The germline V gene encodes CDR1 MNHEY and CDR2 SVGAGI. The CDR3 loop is CASTQAPTQYEQYF. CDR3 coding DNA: TGTGCCAGCACCCAGGCCCCCACTCAATACGAGCAGTACTTC.

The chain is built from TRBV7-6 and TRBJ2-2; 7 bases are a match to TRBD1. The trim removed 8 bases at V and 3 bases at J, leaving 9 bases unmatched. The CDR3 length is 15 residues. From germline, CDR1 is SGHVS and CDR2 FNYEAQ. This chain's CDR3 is CASRPAGGYTGELFF. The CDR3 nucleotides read TGTGCCAGCCGCCCGGCAGGGGGTTACACCGGGGAGCTGTTTTTT.

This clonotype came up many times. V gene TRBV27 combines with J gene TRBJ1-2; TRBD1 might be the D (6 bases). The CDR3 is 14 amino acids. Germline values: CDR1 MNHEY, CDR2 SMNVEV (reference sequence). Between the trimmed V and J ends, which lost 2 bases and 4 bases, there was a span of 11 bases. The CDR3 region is CASSLRQGSYGYTF. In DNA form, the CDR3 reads TGTGCCAGCAGTTTACGGCAGGGGAGCTATGGCTACACCTTC.

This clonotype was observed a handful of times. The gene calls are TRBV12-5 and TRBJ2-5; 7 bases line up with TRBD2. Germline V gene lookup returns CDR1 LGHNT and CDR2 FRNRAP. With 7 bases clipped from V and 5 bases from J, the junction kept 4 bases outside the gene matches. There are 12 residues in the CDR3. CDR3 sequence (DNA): TGTGCTAGTGCAGCGGGGCAGGAGACCCAGTACTTC. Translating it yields CASAAGQETQYF.

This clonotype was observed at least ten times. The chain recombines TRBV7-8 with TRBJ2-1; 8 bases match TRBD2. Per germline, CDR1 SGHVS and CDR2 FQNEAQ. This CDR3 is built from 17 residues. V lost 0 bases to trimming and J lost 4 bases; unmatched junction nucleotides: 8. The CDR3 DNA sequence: TGTGCCAGCAGCTTAGCCCCGGGTAGCGGGGATTACAATGAGCAGTTCTTC. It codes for CASSLAPGSGDYNEQFF.

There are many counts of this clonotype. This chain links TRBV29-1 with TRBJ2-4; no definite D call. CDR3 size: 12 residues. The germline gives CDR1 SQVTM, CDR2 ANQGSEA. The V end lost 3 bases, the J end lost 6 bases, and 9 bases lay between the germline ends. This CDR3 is CSVEIPGNIQYF. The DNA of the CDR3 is TGCAGCGTTGAGATCCCGGGAAACATTCAGTACTTC. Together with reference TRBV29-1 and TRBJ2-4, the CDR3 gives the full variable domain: SAVISQKPSRDICQRGTSLTIQCQVDSQVTMMFWYRQQPGQSLTLIATANQGSEATYESGFVIDKFPISRPNLTFSTLTVSNMSPEDSSIYLCSVEIPGNIQYFGAGTRLSVL.

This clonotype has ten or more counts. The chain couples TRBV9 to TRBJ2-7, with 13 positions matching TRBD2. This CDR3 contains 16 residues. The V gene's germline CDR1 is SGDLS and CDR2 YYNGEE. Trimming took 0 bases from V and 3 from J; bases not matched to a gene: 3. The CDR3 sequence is CASSVGLAGGSYEQYF. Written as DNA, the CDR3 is TGTGCCAGCAGCGTAGGACTAGCGGGAGGAAGCTACGAGCAGTACTTC.

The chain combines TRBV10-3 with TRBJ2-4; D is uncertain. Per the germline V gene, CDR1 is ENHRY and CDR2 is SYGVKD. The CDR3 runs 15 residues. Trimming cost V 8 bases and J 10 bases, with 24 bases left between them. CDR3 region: CAIPPRVGDKLIQYF. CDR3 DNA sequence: TGTGCCATCCCCCCCCGCGTGGGCGACAAGTTAATTCAGTACTTC.

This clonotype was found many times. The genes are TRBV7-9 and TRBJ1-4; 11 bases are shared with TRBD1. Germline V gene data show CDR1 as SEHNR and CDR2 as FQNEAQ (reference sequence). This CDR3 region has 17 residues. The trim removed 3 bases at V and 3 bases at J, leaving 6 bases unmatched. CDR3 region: CASSFGQGAPANEKLFF. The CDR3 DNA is TGTGCCAGCAGCTTTGGACAGGGGGCGCCGGCTAATGAAAAACTGTTTTTT.

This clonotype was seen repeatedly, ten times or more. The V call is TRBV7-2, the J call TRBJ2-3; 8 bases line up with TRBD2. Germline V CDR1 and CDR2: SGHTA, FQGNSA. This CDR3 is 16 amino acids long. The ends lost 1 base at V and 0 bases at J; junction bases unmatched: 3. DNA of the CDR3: TGTGCCAGCAGCTTAGATGAGCGGGGGAGCACAGATACGCAGTATTTT. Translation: CASSLDERGSTDTQYF. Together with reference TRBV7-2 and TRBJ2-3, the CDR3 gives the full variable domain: GAGVSQSPSNKVTEKGKDVELRCDPISGHTALYWYRQSLGQGLEFLIYFQGNSAPDKSGLPSDRFSAERTGGSVSTLTIQRTQQEDSAVYLCASSLDERGSTDTQYFGPGTRLTVL.

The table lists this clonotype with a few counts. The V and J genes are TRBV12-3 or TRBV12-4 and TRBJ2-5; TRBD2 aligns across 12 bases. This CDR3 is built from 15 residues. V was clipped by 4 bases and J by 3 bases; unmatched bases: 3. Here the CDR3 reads CASSYRTSGEETQYF. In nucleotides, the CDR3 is TGTGCCAGCAGTTATCGGACTAGCGGGGAAGAGACCCAGTACTTC.

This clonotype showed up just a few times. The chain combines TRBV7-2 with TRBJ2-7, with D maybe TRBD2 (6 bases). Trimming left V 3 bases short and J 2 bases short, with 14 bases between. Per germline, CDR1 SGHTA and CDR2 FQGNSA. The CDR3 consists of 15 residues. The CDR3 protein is CASSFYGGVTYEQYF. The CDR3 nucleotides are TGTGCCAGCAGCTTTTACGGGGGAGTGACCTACGAGCAGTACTTC.

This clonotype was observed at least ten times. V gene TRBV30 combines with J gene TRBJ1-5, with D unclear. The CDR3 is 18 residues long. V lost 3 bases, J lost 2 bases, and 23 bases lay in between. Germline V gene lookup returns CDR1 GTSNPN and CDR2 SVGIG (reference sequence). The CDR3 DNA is TGTGCCTGGAGAGAAGAGATGGGTAAGGGTATTGGCAATCAGCCCCAGCATTTT. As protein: CAWREEMGKGIGNQPQHF.

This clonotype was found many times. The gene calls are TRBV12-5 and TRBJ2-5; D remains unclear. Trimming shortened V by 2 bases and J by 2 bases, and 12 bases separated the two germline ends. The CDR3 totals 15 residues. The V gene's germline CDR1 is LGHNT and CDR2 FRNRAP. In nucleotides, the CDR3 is TGTGCTAGTGGTTTGCCCCAGAGTGGGCAAGAGACCCAGTACTTC. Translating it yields CASGLPQSGQETQYF.

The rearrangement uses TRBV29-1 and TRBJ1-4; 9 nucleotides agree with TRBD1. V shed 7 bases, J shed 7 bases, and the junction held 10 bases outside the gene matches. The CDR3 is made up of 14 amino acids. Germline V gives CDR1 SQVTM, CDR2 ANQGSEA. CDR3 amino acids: CSAAGTGWAEKLFF. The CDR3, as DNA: TGCAGCGCAGCCGGGACAGGGTGGGCTGAAAAACTGTTTTTT.

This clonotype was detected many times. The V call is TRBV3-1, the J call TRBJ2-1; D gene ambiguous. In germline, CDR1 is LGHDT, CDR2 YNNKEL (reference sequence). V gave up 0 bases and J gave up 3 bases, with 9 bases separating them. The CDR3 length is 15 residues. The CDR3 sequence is CASSQDGLIYNEQFF. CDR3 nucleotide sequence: TGTGCCAGCAGCCAAGACGGGCTAATCTACAATGAGCAGTTCTTC.

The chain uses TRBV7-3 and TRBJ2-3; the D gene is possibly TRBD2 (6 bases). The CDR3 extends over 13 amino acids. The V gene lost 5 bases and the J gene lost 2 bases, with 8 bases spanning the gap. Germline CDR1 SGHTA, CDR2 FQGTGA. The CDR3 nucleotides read TGTGCCAGCAGCCCGGGGGACACAGATACGCAGTATTTT. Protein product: CASSPGDTDTQYF.

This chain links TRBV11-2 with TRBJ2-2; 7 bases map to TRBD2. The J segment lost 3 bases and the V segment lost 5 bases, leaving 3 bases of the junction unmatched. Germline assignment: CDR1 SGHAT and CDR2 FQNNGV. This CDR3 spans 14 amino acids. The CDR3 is CASSVAGDTGELFF. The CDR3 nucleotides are TGTGCCAGCAGCGTGGCGGGGGACACCGGGGAGCTGTTTTTT.

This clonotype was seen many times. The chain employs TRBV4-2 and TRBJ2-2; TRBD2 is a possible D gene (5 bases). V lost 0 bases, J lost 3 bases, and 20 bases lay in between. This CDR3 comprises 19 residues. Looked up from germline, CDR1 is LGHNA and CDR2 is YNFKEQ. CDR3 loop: CASSQEISSNGVYTGELFF. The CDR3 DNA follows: TGTGCCAGCAGCCAAGAAATAAGCTCGAACGGGGTTTACACCGGGGAGCTGTTTTTT.